This TCR beta chain came from a study of cytomegalovirus exposure and HLA in healthy donors. When sampled, the donors appeared nominally healthy, though they likely had unrecorded immune exposures. Primers for the PCR totalled 60 Vbeta and 13 Jbeta. Here immunoSEQ multiplex PCR was the method, and the copy in TCRdb shows in-frame clones only, minus some. Among roughly 200,000 clones listed, about 77% were seen once. Germline CDR1 SGHKS, CDR2 YYEKEE (reference sequence). CDR3 size: 17 residues. Germline trimming cut 2 bases from V and 0 bases from J; bases unmatched to any gene: 2. This clone was seen a single time.

Sequencing input: PBMCs. The rearrangement uses TRBV5-5 and TRBJ2-6, with 10 bases that match TRBD1. The TCR comes from a female donor in good health and CMV-seronegative. CDR3 sequence (DNA): TGTGCCAGCAGCTTTGGGACAGGGGTCTCTGGGGCCAACGTCCTGACTTTC. It codes for CASSFGTGVSGANVLTF.